The present TCR beta chain was sequenced within a study of OX40 agonist ivuxolimab in advanced cancers. Study-wide findings and caveats: Expanded clones were, on average, more numerous in CD8+ T cells than in CD4+. The CD4+ and CD8+ T cells in the blood had expanded clonally by week 6 at 0.1 to 3.0 mg/kg.

Sequenced by immunoSEQ multiplex PCR; TCRdb stores in-frame clones only, minus some. The sample carries fewer than 65,000 clones, more than 75% recorded once. Germline CDR1 reads MNHEY; CDR2 reads SVGAGI. This CDR3 has 14 residues. Points on this clone: The target antigen is unknown.

This sequence joins TRBV6-5 and TRBJ1-6, with a weak D call TRBD1 (5 bases). The TCR was taken from an adult with an advanced solid tumor such as melanoma, head and neck, liver or kidney cancer. The material was CD4+ or CD8+ T cells sorted from blood, obtained in a trial of the OX40 agonist ivuxolimab. The CDR3 here is CAGRGSSYNSPLHF. The CDR3 DNA reads as TGTGCAGGGCGGGGGAGCTCCTATAATTCACCCCTCCACTTT.